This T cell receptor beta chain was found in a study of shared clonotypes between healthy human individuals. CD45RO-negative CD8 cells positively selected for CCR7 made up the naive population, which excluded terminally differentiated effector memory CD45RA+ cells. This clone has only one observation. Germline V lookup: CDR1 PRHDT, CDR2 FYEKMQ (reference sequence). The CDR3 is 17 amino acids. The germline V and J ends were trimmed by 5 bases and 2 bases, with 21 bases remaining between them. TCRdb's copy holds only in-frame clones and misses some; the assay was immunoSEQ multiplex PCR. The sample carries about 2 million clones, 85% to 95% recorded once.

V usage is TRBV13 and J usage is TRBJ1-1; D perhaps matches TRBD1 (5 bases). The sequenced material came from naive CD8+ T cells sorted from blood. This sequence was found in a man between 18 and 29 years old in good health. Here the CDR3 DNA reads TGTGCCAGCAGCACCCCGACAGACAGTTTAATAAACACTGAAGCTTTCTTT. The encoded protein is CASSTPTDSLINTEAFF.